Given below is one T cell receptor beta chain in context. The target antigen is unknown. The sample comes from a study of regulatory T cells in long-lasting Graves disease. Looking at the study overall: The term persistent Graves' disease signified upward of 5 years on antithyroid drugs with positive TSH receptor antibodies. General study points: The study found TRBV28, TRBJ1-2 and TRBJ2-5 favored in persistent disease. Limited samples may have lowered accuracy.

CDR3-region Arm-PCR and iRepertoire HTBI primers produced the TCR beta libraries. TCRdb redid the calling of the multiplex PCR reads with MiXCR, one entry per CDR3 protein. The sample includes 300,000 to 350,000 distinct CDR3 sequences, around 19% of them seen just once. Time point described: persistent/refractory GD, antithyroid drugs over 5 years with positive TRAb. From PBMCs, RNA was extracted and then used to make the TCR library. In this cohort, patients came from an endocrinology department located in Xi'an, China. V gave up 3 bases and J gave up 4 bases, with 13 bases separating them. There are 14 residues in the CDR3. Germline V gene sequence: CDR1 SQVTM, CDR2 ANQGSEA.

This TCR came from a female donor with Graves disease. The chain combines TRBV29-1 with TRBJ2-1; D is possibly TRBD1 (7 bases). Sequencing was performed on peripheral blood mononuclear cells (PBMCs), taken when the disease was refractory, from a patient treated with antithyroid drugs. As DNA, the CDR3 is TGCAGCGTTGACTACAGGGGAGGTTACAATGAGCAGTTCTTC. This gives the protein CSVDYRGGYNEQFF.